This T cell receptor (beta chain) came from a study of blood T cell repertoires in COVID-19. Per the germline V gene, CDR1 is SGHAT and CDR2 is FQNNGV. The CDR3 contains 12 residues. The junction had 5 bases not matched to a gene; V was cut back by 5 bases and J by 9 bases. Here immunoSEQ multiplex PCR was the method, and the copy in TCRdb shows in-frame clones only, minus some. The sample carries a few hundred thousand clones, 86% recorded once. The chain joins TRBV11-2 to TRBJ1-2; 8 nucleotides match TRBD1. Input material: peripheral blood. The clonotype was recovered from a man aged 45-65 years with acute or convalescent COVID-19. CDR3: CASSPGQARYTF. The CDR3 DNA is TGTGCCAGCAGCCCGGGACAGGCCCGCTACACCTTC.